The rows below give T cell receptor beta chains drawn from one sample of a study of blood T cells in healthy people across ages. TCRdb processed the 5' RACE reads anew with MiXCR; each CDR3 protein has one entry. The sample has hundreds of thousands of distinct CDR3 sequences; roughly three fifths are singletons. What was sequenced was blood. The source of these receptors is a man aged 55-75 years in good health. Both conserved end residues are part of each CDR3. Each record gives: J gene, clone size, V gene, D gene, CDR3 DNA, CDR3 protein. A D gene is named only where the DNA matches it firmly. Rows may omit the clone size; those that give it use once, few, many or a size class.

>TRBJ2-7|.|TRBV20-1|.
TGCAGTGCTAGCGAGGGATACGAGCAGTACTTC
CSASEGYEQYF
>TRBJ2-2|few|TRBV7-8|TRBD2
TGTGCCAGCAGCTTAGGTGGCGGGGGGAACACCGGGGAGCTGTTTTTT
CASSLGGGGNTGELFF
>TRBJ2-5|.|TRBV12-5|.
TGTGCTAGTTTAACGGGGGGCGCCTACAATGAGCAGTACTTC
CASLTGGAYNEQYF
>TRBJ2-5|few|TRBV27|TRBD1
TGTGCCAGCAGTCCTTTTTGGACAGGGGGCCAAGAGACCCAGTACTTC
CASSPFWTGGQETQYF
>TRBJ2-7|.|TRBV5-1|.
TGCGCCAGCAGGAAGGATTCCTCCTACGAGCAGTACTTC
CASRKDSSYEQYF
>TRBJ2-5|few|TRBV5-1|TRBD2
TGCGCCAGCAGCTCAGCGGGGGCCGACCAAGAGACCCAGTACTTC
CASSSAGADQETQYF
>TRBJ2-3|few|TRBV7-2|TRBD2
TGTGCCAGCAGCTTACGGGGGGGGGTGACGACAGATACGCAGTATTTT
CASSLRGGVTTDTQYF
>TRBJ2-1|.|TRBV6-2/TRBV6-3|.
TGTGCCAGCAGTTACCGGCCTGGCGAGCAGTTCTTC
CASSYRPGEQFF
>TRBJ2-7|.|TRBV3-1|.
TGTGCCAGCAGCCAGGGGAGCGAGCAGTACTTC
CASSQGSEQYF
>TRBJ1-6|.|TRBV7-9|TRBD1
TGTGCCAGCAGCTTAGCGGGGAGGACAGGGGGCGCAAATTCACCCCTCCACTTT
CASSLAGRTGGANSPLHF
>TRBJ2-1|.|TRBV12-3/TRBV12-4|TRBD2
TGTGCCAGCAGTGAGCCCCGGGGGGGGCTAGCCTACAATGAGCAGTTCTTC
CASSEPRGGLAYNEQFF
>TRBJ2-1|.|TRBV6-5|TRBD1
TGTGCCAGCAGCCGGGGACAGTTGAGCTCCTACAATGAGCAGTTCTTC
CASSRGQLSSYNEQFF
>TRBJ2-7|many|TRBV25-1|TRBD1
TGTGCCAGCGGGGGGACAGGGTCCTACGAGCAGTACTTC
CASGGTGSYEQYF
>TRBJ1-2|.|TRBV5-1|.
TGCGCCAGCAGCTACGCGCGGGGCAGGGGCCTTAACTATGGCTACACCTTC
CASSYARGRGLNYGYTF
>TRBJ1-2|.|TRBV9|TRBD1
TGTGCCAGCAGCGCCCGGGACAGGGGGCACTATGGCTACACCTTC
CASSARDRGHYGYTF
>TRBJ2-7|few|TRBV20-1|.
TGCAGTGCTCGGGCCCCCGAGACCTACGAGCAGTACTTC
CSARAPETYEQYF
>TRBJ2-7|.|TRBV27|TRBD1
TGTGCCAGCAGTCTCCAGACAGGGAACGAGCAGTACTTC
CASSLQTGNEQYF
>TRBJ1-1|.|TRBV29-1|.
TGCAGCGTTGGCATGGGTCAGTGGAACACTGGAGCTTTCTTT
CSVGMGQWNTGAFF
>TRBJ2-6|.|TRBV5-1|.
TGCGCCAGCAGCTTGGACTCCAGGGCCTCTGGGGCCAACGTCCTGACTTTC
CASSLDSRASGANVLTF
>TRBJ2-1|few|TRBV29-1|.
TGCAGCGGCGGCCCGGGGGCAAATGAGCAGTTCTTC
CSGGPGANEQFF
>TRBJ1-1|few|TRBV6-2/TRBV6-3|.
TGTGCCAGCAGGGCGGACTGGGGCACTGAAGCTTTCTTT
CASRADWGTEAFF
>TRBJ2-7|.|TRBV12-3/TRBV12-4|.
TGTGCCAGCAGTTTAGCCGGGACGCCCACCTACGAGCAGTACTTC
CASSLAGTPTYEQYF
>TRBJ2-3|.|TRBV20-1|TRBD2
TGCAGTGCGGCTTCAAGGAGCGGGGCCACAGATACGCAATATTTT
CSAASRSGATDTQYF
>TRBJ2-1|.|TRBV11-2|TRBD2
TGTGCCAGCAGGAAAGCGGGGATACGCTCCTACAATGAGCAGTTCTTC
CASRKAGIRSYNEQFF
>TRBJ2-1|.|TRBV7-9|.
TGTGCCAGCAGCCGCACGGGTGAAGATGAGCAGTTCTTC
CASSRTGEDEQFF
>TRBJ2-7|.|TRBV7-2|TRBD2
TGTGCCAGCAGTCCGGGAGGGACTAGCGGGCCTTACGAGCAGTACTTC
CASSPGGTSGPYEQYF
>TRBJ2-3|.|TRBV11-2|.
TGTGCCAGCAGCTTAAATTTAGCTTCAGATACGCAGTATTTT
CASSLNLASDTQYF
>TRBJ1-5|.|TRBV29-1|.
TGCAGCGTTGAGTCCGGACTGAATCAGCCCCAGCATTTT
CSVESGLNQPQHF
>TRBJ1-5|.|TRBV5-6|TRBD1
TGTGCCAGCCGGGACAGCCGCAATAGCAATCAGCCCCAGCATTTT
CASRDSRNSNQPQHF
>TRBJ2-2|.|TRBV7-9|TRBD2
TGTGCCAGCAGCTTACGACTAGCGGAAGGAACCGGGGAGCTGTTTTTT
CASSLRLAEGTGELFF
>TRBJ2-1|.|TRBV2|TRBD2
TGTGCCAGCAGTAATAGCGGGGGGTCCTACAATGAGCAGTTCTTC
CASSNSGGSYNEQFF
>TRBJ2-7|once|TRBV5-1|TRBD1
TGCGCCAGCAGCCCAGGAGGGACAGGGGATACCCCCTACGAGCAGTACTTC
CASSPGGTGDTPYEQYF
>TRBJ1-2|few|TRBV29-1|TRBD1
TGCAGCGCCTGGACAGGGTCGAACTATGGCTACACCTTC
CSAWTGSNYGYTF
>TRBJ1-2|once|TRBV7-2|TRBD1
TGTGCCAGCAGCCGAGGGGGCGGTGATAACTATGGCTACACCTTC
CASSRGGGDNYGYTF
>TRBJ2-3|.|TRBV4-2|.
TGTGCCAGCAGCCAAGCGGGTATGAAGGATACGCAGTATTTT
CASSQAGMKDTQYF
>TRBJ2-1|.|TRBV11-2|.
TGTGCCAGCAGCTTAGATCCTGGACAGATATACAATGAGCAGTTCTTC
CASSLDPGQIYNEQFF
>TRBJ2-4|few|TRBV6-6|.
TGTGCCAGCAGTTACGGTCGGACCTCTGACATTCAGTACTTC
CASSYGRTSDIQYF
>TRBJ2-1|.|TRBV19|TRBD1
TGTGCCGCGACAGGGTCGGGAAATGAGCAGTTCTTC
CAATGSGNEQFF
>TRBJ2-5|.|TRBV28|.
TGTGCCAGCAGGGCTTCGGCCGGGGGGCCTGGGGAGACCCAGTACTTC
CASRASAGGPGETQYF
>TRBJ1-1|once|TRBV5-5|.
TGTGCCAGCAGCTTTGACGAGCCGCCGACTGAAGCTTTCTTT
CASSFDEPPTEAFF
>TRBJ2-7|.|TRBV5-1|TRBD1
TGCGCCAGCAGCGTGGGACAGTCAGTCCTCTACGAGCAGTACTTC
CASSVGQSVLYEQYF
>TRBJ2-5|few|TRBV27|TRBD1
TGTGCCAGCAGTTTTATAGGGACAGGGGACCGAGAGACCCAGTACTTC
CASSFIGTGDRETQYF
>TRBJ2-1|.|TRBV20-1|.
TGCAGTGCCCTCTACATCGGTCCTTACAATGAGCAGTTCTTC
CSALYIGPYNEQFF
>TRBJ1-2|.|TRBV20-1|.
TGCAGTGCTAGACAGGGGTACTATGGCTACACCTTC
CSARQGYYGYTF
>TRBJ2-1|.|TRBV6-5|.
TGTGCCAGCAGTTACTCGAGTGCGGCAGGGGGGCGCAATGAGCAGTTCTTC
CASSYSSAAGGRNEQFF
>TRBJ1-2|once|TRBV5-1|.
TGCGCCAGCAGCTTGGACGATAACTATGGCTACACCTTC
CASSLDDNYGYTF
>TRBJ2-1|.|TRBV6-5|.
TGTGCCAGCAGCCGAGTCGGGAGTGAGCAGTTCTTC
CASSRVGSEQFF
>TRBJ1-1|.|TRBV29-1|.
TGCAGCGTCAACCCGCAGGGCCTGGGCACTGAAGCTTTCTTT
CSVNPQGLGTEAFF
>TRBJ1-1|.|TRBV2|.
TGTGCCAGCAGCCACGGGTCGTTGGGTGAAGCTTTCTTT
CASSHGSLGEAFF
>TRBJ2-5|.|TRBV5-1|.
TGCGCCAGCAGCTTGGTATTATCAGAGACCCAGTACTTC
CASSLVLSETQYF
>TRBJ2-1|.|TRBV7-2|TRBD2
TGTGCCAGCAGCTTAGCCCTGACTAGCGGGGGGATATACAATGAGCAGTTCTTC
CASSLALTSGGIYNEQFF
>TRBJ2-7|.|TRBV27|.
TGTGCCAGCAGTCCAATCCGGGCCCTCTCCTACGAGCAGTACTTC
CASSPIRALSYEQYF
>TRBJ2-5|few|TRBV2|.
TGTGCCAGCACCCTACGACCCAGAGAGACCCAGTACTTC
CASTLRPRETQYF
>TRBJ2-7|.|TRBV11-2|.
TGTGCCAGCAGTCCAAGCCTCGACAGTACCTACGAGCAGTACTTC
CASSPSLDSTYEQYF
>TRBJ1-4|.|TRBV6-5|.
TGTGCCAGCAGTTACCAGAACCCAGGGTCCGGTGAAAAACTGTTTTTT
CASSYQNPGSGEKLFF
>TRBJ2-7|.|TRBV28|TRBD2
TGTGCCAGCAGTCCCTCCCTAGCGGGGGGAGTATGGGACGAGCAGTACTTC
CASSPSLAGGVWDEQYF
>TRBJ2-1|few|TRBV5-1|TRBD1
TGCGCCAGCACCCCAACCTGGGACAGGGCCTTCAATGAGCAGTTCTTC
CASTPTWDRAFNEQFF
>TRBJ2-6|.|TRBV28|.
TGTGCCAGCAGTTCAACAAGCTCTGGGGCCAACGTCCTGACTTTC
CASSSTSSGANVLTF
>TRBJ1-6|.|TRBV5-5|.
TGTGCCAGCGGCCGGGACACCTATAATTCACCCCTCCACTTT
CASGRDTYNSPLHF